This note documents a single TCR beta chain sequence. These data come from a study of radiotherapy plus CTLA-4 blockade in lung cancer. TCRdb's copy holds only in-frame clones and misses some; the assay was immunoSEQ multiplex PCR. The sample shows about 66,000 clones, around 81% of them seen only once. This CDR3 is 13 amino acids long. The V gene's germline CDR1 is SGDLS and CDR2 YYNGEE. The V end was cut by 0 bases, the J end by 4 bases, with 7 bases between. This sample comprised peripheral blood, obtained from a patient treated with radiotherapy plus ipilimumab. The chain couples TRBV9 to TRBJ1-1; the D is unclear. This TCR derives from a human donor with non-small cell lung cancer who had a partial response to radiotherapy plus ipilimumab. CDR3 DNA sequence: TGTGCCAGCAGCGTAGCAGGCCCCACTGAAGCTTTCTTT. Translation: CASSVAGPTEAFF.